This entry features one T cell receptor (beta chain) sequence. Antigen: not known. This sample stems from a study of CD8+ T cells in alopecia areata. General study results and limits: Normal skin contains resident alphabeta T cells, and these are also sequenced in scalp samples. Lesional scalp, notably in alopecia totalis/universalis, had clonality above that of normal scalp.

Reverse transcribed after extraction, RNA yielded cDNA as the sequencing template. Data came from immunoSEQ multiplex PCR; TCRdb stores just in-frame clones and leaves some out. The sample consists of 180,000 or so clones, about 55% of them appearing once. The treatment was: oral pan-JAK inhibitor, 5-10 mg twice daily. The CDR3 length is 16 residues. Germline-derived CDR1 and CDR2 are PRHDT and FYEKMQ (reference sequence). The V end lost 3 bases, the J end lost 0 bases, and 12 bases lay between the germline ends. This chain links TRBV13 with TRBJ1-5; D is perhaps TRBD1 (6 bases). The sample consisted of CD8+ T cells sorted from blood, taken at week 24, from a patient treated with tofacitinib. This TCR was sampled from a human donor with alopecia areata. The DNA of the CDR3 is TGTGCCAGCAGCTTTAGGGCAGGGGATAGCAATCAGCCCCAGCATTTT. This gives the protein CASSFRAGDSNQPQHF. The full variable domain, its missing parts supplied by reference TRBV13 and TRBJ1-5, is AAGVIQSPRHLIKEKRETATLKCYPIPRHDTVYWYQQGPGQDPQFLISFYEKMQSDKGSIPDRFSAQQFSDYHSELNMSSLELGDSALYFCASSFRAGDSNQPQHFGDGTRLSIL.